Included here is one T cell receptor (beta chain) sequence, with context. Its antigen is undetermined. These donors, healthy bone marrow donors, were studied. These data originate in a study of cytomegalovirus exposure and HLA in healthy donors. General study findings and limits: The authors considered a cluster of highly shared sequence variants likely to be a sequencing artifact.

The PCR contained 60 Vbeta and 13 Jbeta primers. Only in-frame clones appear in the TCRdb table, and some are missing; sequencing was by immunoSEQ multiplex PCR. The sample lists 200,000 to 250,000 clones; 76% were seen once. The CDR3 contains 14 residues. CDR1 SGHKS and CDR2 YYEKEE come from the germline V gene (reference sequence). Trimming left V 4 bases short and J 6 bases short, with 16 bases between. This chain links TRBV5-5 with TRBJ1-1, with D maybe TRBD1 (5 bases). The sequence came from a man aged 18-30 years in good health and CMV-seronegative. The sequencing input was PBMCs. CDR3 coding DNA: TGTGCCAGCAGCAGGGACTGGGAGAGGTCTGAAGCTTTCTTT. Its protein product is CASSRDWERSEAFF.